This T cell receptor (beta chain) appears in the sequencing data of a study of beta chain features in type 1 diabetes. Study summary: No patient-donor differences in age, gender, total cells or subset yield.

CDR1 and CDR2 from the germline V gene are MNHEY and SVGAGI. Trimming shortened V by 2 bases and J by 0 bases, and 10 bases separated the two germline ends. The CDR3 is 15 residues long. Study results and limitations: Any role of HLA type in TCRB rearrangement remained unresolved here. In comparison with healthy donors, patients had naive, central memory and Treg TCRB repertoires that appeared more similar.

Sorted CD4+ subsets: naive, central memory, regulatory, stem cell-like memory (CD45RO/CCR7/CD25/CD127/CD95/CD27 panel). Expressed TCRB transcripts were sequenced because the entire RNA isolate underwent reverse transcription. Measured with immunoSEQ multiplex PCR; TCRdb has only the in-frame clones, and not every one. The sample shows 150,000 or so clones, about a tenth of them seen only once. Comment on this clone: Its antigen is unknown.

Sequencing was done on a sample of central memory CD4+ T cells from blood. This sequence joins TRBV6-5 and TRBJ1-1; possible D gene TRBD1, 5 bases. This TCR was sampled from a man aged 18 to 29 in good health. CDR3 in amino acids: CASSYRQGMNTEAFF. The DNA for the CDR3 is TGTGCCAGCAGTTACCGGCAGGGTATGAACACTGAAGCTTTCTTT.